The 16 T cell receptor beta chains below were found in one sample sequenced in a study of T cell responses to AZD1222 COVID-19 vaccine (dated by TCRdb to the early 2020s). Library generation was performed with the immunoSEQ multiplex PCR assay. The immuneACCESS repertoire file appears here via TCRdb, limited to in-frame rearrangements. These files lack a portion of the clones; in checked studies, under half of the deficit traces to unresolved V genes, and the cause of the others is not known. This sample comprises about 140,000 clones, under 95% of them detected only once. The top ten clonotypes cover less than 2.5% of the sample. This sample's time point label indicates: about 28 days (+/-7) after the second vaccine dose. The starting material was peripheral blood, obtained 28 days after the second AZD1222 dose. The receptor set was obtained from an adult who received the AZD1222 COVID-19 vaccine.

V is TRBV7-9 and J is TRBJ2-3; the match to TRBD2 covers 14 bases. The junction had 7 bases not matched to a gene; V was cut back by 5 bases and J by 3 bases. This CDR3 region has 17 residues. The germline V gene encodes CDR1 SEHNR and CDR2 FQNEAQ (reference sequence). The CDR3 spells CASSPGTSGRITDTQYF. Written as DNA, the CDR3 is TGTGCCAGCAGCCCCGGGACTAGCGGGAGAATTACAGATACGCAGTATTTT.

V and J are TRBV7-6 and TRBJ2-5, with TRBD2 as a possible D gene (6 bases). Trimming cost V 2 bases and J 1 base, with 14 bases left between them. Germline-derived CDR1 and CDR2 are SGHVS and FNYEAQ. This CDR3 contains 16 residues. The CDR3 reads CASSLSEVGGQETQYF. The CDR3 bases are TGTGCCAGCAGCTTATCCGAGGTCGGGGGCCAAGAGACCCAGTACTTC.

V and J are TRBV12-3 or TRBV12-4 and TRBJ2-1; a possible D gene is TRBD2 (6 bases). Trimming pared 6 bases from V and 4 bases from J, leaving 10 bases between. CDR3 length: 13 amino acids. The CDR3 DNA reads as TGTGCCAGCAGGCGCCGGGAGTACAATGAGCAGTTCTTC. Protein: CASRRREYNEQFF.

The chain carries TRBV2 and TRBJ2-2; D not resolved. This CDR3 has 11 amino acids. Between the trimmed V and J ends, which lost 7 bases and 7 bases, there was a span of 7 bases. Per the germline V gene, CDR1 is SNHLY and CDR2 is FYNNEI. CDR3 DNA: TGTGCCAGCACGGTCGGCGGGGAGCTGTTTTTT. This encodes CASTVGGELFF.

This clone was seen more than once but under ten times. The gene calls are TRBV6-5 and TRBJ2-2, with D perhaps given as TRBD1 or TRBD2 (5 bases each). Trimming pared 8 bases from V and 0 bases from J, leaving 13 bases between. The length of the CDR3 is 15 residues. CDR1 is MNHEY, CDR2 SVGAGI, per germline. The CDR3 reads CASRRGGANTGELFF. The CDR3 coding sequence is TGTGCCAGCCGCCGGGGCGGAGCGAACACCGGGGAGCTGTTTTTT.

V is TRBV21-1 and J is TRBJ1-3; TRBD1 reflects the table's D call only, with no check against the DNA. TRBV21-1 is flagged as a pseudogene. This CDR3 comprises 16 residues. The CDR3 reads CASSKDNRAAGNTIYF. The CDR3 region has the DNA TGTGCCAGCAGCAAAGATAACAGGGCGGCTGGAAACACCATATATTTT.

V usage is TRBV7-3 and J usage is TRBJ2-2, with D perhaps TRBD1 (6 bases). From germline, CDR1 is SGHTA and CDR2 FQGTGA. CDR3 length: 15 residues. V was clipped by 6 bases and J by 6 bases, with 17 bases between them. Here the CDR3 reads CASRQGAPRAGELFF. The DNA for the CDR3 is TGTGCCAGCAGACAGGGCGCCCCAAGGGCCGGGGAGCTGTTTTTT.

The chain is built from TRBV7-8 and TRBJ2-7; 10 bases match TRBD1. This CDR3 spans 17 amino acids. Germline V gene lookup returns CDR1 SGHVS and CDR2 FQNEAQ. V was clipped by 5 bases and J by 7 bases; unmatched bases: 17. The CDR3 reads CASSERMPGTGAWEQYF. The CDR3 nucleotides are TGTGCCAGCAGCGAAAGAATGCCCGGGACAGGGGCCTGGGAGCAGTACTTC.

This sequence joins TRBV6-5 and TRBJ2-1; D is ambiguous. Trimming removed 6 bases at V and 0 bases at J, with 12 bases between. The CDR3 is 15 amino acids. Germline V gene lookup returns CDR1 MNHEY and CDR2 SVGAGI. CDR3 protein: CASRVIRSSYNEQFF. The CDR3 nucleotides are TGTGCCAGCAGGGTCATCAGGAGCTCCTACAATGAGCAGTTCTTC.

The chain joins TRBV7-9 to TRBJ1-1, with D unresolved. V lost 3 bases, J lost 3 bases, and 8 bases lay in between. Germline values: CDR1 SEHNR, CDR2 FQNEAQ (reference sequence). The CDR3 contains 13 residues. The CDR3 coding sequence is TGTGCCAGCAGCTTGGGCAGTTACACTGAAGCTTTCTTT. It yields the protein CASSLGSYTEAFF.

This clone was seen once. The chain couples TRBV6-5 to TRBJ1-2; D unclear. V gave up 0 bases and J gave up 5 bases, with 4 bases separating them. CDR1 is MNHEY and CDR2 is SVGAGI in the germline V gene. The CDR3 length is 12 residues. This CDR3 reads CASSYSSYGYTF. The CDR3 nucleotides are TGTGCCAGCAGTTACTCGTCGTATGGCTACACCTTC.

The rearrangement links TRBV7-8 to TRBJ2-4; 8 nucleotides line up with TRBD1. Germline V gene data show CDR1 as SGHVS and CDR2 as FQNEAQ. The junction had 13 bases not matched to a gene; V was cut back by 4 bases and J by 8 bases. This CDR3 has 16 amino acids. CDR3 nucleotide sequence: TGTGCCAGCAGCTCAAGATTCCGGACAGGGAGAGACATTCAGTACTTC. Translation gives CASSSRFRTGRDIQYF.

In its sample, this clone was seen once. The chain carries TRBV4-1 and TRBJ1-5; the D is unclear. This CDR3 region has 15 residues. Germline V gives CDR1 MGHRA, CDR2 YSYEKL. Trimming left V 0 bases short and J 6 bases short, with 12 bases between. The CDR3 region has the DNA TGCGCCAGCAGCCAAGATAGTAGAGAAACTCAGCCCCAGCATTTT. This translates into CASSQDSRETQPQHF.

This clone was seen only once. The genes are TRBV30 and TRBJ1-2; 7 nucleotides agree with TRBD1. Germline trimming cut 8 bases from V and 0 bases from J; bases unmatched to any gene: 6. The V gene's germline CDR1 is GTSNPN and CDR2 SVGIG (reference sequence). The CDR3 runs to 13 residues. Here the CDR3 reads CAATQGTNYGYTF. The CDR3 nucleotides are TGTGCCGCCACACAGGGGACTAACTATGGCTACACCTTC.

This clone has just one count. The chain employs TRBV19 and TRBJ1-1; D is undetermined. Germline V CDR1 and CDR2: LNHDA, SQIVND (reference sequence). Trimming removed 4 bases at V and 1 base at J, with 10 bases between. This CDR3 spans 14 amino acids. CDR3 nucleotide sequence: TGTGCCAGTAGTACGCCTCTAGAGAACACTGAAGCTTTCTTT. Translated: CASSTPLENTEAFF.

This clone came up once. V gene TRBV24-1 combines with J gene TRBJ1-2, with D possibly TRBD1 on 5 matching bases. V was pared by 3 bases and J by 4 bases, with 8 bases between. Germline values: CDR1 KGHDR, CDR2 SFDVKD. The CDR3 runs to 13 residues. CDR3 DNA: TGTGCCACCAGTGATAGAACAGGCTATGGCTACACCTTC. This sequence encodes CATSDRTGYGYTF.